Listed below are T cell receptor beta chains from one sample, sequenced in a study of OX40 agonist ivuxolimab in advanced cancers. The table came from immunoSEQ multiplex PCR; TCRdb's copy has only in-frame clones and leaves some out. The sample consists of 30,000 to 45,000 clones, about 90% of them appearing once. The source was CD4+ or CD8+ T cells sorted from blood, collected in a trial of the OX40 agonist ivuxolimab. The receptor set was obtained from an adult with an advanced solid tumor such as melanoma, head and neck, liver or kidney cancer. CDR3s include the opening cysteine and the closing phenylalanine or tryptophan. A D gene is named only where the DNA matches it firmly. A clone size is listed for some rows: how often the clone was seen (once, few, many), or a class if it is expanded.

cdr3_length: 13; clone_size: .; d_call: .; v_call: TRBV25-1; j_call: TRBJ2-7; cdr3_aa: CASSETSWGEQYF; cdr3_nt: TGTGCCAGCAGTGAGACTTCCTGGGGTGAGCAGTACTTC
cdr3_length: 15; clone_size: .; d_call: .; v_call: TRBV7-6; j_call: TRBJ2-7; cdr3_aa: CASSPEPGEDYEQYF; cdr3_nt: TGTGCCAGCAGCCCCGAACCGGGGGAAGATTACGAGCAGTACTTC
cdr3_length: 13; clone_size: .; d_call: .; v_call: TRBV13; j_call: TRBJ2-2; cdr3_aa: CASSLENTGELFF; cdr3_nt: TGTGCCAGCAGCTTAGAAAACACCGGGGAGCTGTTTTTT
cdr3_length: 16; clone_size: many; d_call: .; v_call: TRBV9; j_call: TRBJ2-1; cdr3_aa: CASSGGLGGSYNEQFF; cdr3_nt: TGTGCCAGCAGCGGTGGTCTGGGGGGCTCCTACAATGAGCAGTTCTTC
cdr3_length: 16; clone_size: .; d_call: .; v_call: TRBV5-8; j_call: TRBJ1-1; cdr3_aa: CASSSRGKTMGTEAFF; cdr3_nt: TGTGCCAGCAGCTCCCGGGGTAAAACGATGGGGACTGAAGCTTTCTTT
cdr3_length: 13; clone_size: .; d_call: .; v_call: TRBV27; j_call: TRBJ2-2; cdr3_aa: CASSLLLGGELFF; cdr3_nt: TGTGCCAGCAGTCTTCTATTGGGCGGGGAGCTGTTTTTT
cdr3_length: 16; clone_size: .; d_call: TRBD1; v_call: TRBV28; j_call: TRBJ2-2; cdr3_aa: CASSFPGGENTGELFF; cdr3_nt: TGTGCCAGCAGTTTTCCAGGGGGTGAGAACACCGGGGAGCTGTTTTTT
cdr3_length: 11; clone_size: .; d_call: .; v_call: TRBV29-1; j_call: TRBJ1-1; cdr3_aa: CSVEVNTEAFF; cdr3_nt: TGCAGCGTTGAGGTGAACACTGAAGCTTTCTTT
cdr3_length: 15; clone_size: .; d_call: .; v_call: TRBV5-6; j_call: TRBJ1-2; cdr3_aa: CASSLAGGSSYGYTF; cdr3_nt: TGTGCCAGCAGCTTGGCCGGGGGATCTTCATATGGCTACACCTTC
cdr3_length: 18; clone_size: once; d_call: TRBD1; v_call: TRBV4-1; j_call: TRBJ1-4; cdr3_aa: CASSQTGGNPATNEKLFF; cdr3_nt: TGCGCCAGCAGCCAGACAGGGGGCAACCCTGCAACTAATGAAAAACTGTTTTTT
cdr3_length: 15; clone_size: medium-sized; d_call: .; v_call: TRBV7-9; j_call: TRBJ1-5; cdr3_aa: CASSSGTPYGQPQHF; cdr3_nt: TGTGCCAGCAGTTCCGGGACACCCTACGGCCAGCCCCAGCATTTT
cdr3_length: 15; clone_size: .; d_call: .; v_call: TRBV5-1; j_call: TRBJ1-2; cdr3_aa: CASSLTAPNRYGYTF; cdr3_nt: TGCGCCAGCAGCCTGACAGCTCCTAACCGATATGGCTACACCTTC
cdr3_length: 14; clone_size: .; d_call: .; v_call: TRBV30; j_call: TRBJ2-1; cdr3_aa: CAWSEGRTGNEQFF; cdr3_nt: TGTGCCTGGAGTGAAGGGAGGACAGGCAATGAGCAGTTCTTC
cdr3_length: 17; clone_size: .; d_call: .; v_call: TRBV7-9; j_call: TRBJ2-1; cdr3_aa: CASSHLKGGLSYNEQFF; cdr3_nt: TGTGCCAGCAGCCACCTAAAAGGGGGACTCTCCTACAATGAGCAGTTCTTC
cdr3_length: 14; clone_size: few; d_call: TRBD1; v_call: TRBV6-1; j_call: TRBJ2-2; cdr3_aa: CASSEQGDTGELFF; cdr3_nt: TGTGCCAGCAGTGAACAGGGGGACACCGGGGAGCTGTTTTTT
cdr3_length: 13; clone_size: .; d_call: .; v_call: TRBV14; j_call: TRBJ1-2; cdr3_aa: CASSNNPGRGYTF; cdr3_nt: TGTGCCAGCAGCAACAATCCCGGGCGTGGCTACACCTTC